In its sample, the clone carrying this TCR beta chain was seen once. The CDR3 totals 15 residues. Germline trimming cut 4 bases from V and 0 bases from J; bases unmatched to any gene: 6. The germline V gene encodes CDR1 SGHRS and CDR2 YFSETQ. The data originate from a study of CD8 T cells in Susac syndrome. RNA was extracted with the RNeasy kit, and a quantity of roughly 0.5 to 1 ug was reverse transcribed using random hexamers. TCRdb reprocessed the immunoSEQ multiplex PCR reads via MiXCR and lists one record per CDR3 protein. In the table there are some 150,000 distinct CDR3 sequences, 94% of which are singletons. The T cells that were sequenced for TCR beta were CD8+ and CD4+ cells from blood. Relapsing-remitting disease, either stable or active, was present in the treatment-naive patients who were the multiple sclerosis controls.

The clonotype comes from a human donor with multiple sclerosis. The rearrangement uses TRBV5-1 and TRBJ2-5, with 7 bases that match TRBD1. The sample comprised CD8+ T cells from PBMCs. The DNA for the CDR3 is TGCGCCAGCAGCAGAACCGGACAGGACCAAGAGACCCAGTACTTC. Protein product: CASSRTGQDQETQYF. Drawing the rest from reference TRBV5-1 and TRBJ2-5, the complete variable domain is KAGVTQTPRYLIKTRGQQVTLSCSPISGHRSVSWYQQTPGQGLQFLFEYFSETQRNKGNFPGRFSGRQFSNSRSEMNVSTLELGDSALYLCASSRTGQDQETQYFGPGTRLLVL.